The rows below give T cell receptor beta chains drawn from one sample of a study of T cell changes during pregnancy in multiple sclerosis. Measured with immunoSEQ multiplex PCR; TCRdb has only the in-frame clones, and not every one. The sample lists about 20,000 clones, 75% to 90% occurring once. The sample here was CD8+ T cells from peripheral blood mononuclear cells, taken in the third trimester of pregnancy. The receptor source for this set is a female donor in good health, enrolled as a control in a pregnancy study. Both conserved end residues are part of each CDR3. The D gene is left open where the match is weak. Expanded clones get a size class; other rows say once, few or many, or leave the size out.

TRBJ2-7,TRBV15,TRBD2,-,TGTGCCACCAGCAGAGATCGGGGACTAGCTCACGAGCAGTACTTC,CATSRDRGLAHEQYF
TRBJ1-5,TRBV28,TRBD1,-,TGTGCCAGCAGTTTCCCCGGACAGGGGGCACAGCCCCAGCATTTT,CASSFPGQGAQPQHF
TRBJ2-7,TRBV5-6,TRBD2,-,TGTGCCAGCAGCTTGGATGCTAGCGGGCTTGCCTACGAGCAGTACTTC,CASSLDASGLAYEQYF
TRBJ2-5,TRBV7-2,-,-,TGTGCCAGCAGCTTAGGCCCAGGGGAAAACGAACGGGAGACCCAGTACTTC,CASSLGPGENERETQYF
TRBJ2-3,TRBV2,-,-,TGTGCCAGCAGTGAAATAGTTAGGGGTCTGACAAAAGATACGCAGTATTTT,CASSEIVRGLTKDTQYF
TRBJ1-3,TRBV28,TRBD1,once,TGTGCCAGCAGTTTCGTGGCAGGGGGCTCTGGAAACACCATATATTTT,CASSFVAGGSGNTIYF
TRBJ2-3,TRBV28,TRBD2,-,TGTGCCAGCCGTCTCATAGCGGGGGCAGATACGCAGTATTTT,CASRLIAGADTQYF
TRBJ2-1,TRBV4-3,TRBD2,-,TGCGCCAGCAGCCAAGATGGTGCAGCGGGACTCTACAATGAGCAGTTCTTC,CASSQDGAAGLYNEQFF
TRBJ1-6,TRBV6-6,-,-,TGTGCCAGCAGCCTTAGACAGTATAATTCACCCCTCCACTTT,CASSLRQYNSPLHF
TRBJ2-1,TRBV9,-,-,TGTGCCAGCAGTCCAATTTCAGGGACATCGCCGGGCTCCTACAATGAGCAGTTCTTC,CASSPISGTSPGSYNEQFF
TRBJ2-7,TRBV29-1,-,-,TGCAGCGTTGAAAATCAGGGGTCCTACGAGCAGTACTTC,CSVENQGSYEQYF